Listed below are T cell receptor beta chains from one sample, sequenced in a study of blood T cell repertoires in COVID-19. Produced via immunoSEQ multiplex PCR; TCRdb's table is partial and in-frame only. This sample has under 85,000 clones, with around 80% found just once. The sequenced sample was peripheral blood. These receptors were taken from a man older than 75 with active or convalescent COVID-19. Each CDR3 is given with its conserved first and last residue. The D gene is left open where the match is weak. Clone size, where shown, is once, few, many, or a class for clones that have expanded.

18	TRBJ1-2	-	TRBV10-3	-	TGTGCCATCAGTACGGAAGGCTCAGGGGCGGGGGTTAACTATGGCTACACCTTC	CAISTEGSGAGVNYGYTF
13	TRBJ1-1	-	TRBV25-1	once	TGTGCCAGCATTACTCAGGGGAACACTGAAGCTTTCTTT	CASITQGNTEAFF
14	TRBJ1-6	-	TRBV5-1	once	TGCGCCAGCAGCGGGGGGACCGGAGATTCACCCCTCCACTTT	CASSGGTGDSPLHF
13	TRBJ1-2	TRBD1	TRBV5-1	few	TGCGCCAGCAGCAACCCGACAGGGGACGGCTACACCTTC	CASSNPTGDGYTF
16	TRBJ2-2	TRBD2	TRBV7-3	-	TGTGCCAGCAGCGAAAGGGGCCTAGCGGATACCGGGGAGCTGTTTTTT	CASSERGLADTGELFF
17	TRBJ2-1	-	TRBV3-1/TRBV3-2	-	TGTGCCAGCAGCCAAGATTCCCCAGCGGGTTACTACAATGAGCAGTTCTTC	CASSQDSPAGYYNEQFF
14	TRBJ2-2	-	TRBV5-1	-	TGCGCCAGCAGCTTGGGAGGGAACACCGGGGAGCTGTTTTTT	CASSLGGNTGELFF
13	TRBJ1-2	-	TRBV30	-	TGTGCCTGGAGGCAGACAGGAGCCTATGGCTACACCTTC	CAWRQTGAYGYTF
17	TRBJ1-1	TRBD1	TRBV19	-	TGTGCCAGTAGTATAGATCCCTGGGACTTCAGGGGGCCTGAAGCTTTCTTT	CASSIDPWDFRGPEAFF
15	TRBJ2-2	TRBD1	TRBV19	-	TGTGCCAGTAGCCCTGGGACAGGGAACACCGGGGAGCTGTTTTTT	CASSPGTGNTGELFF
12	TRBJ2-7	-	TRBV3-1/TRBV3-2	-	TGTGCCAGCAGCCAAGACAGCTACGAGCAGTACTTC	CASSQDSYEQYF
15	TRBJ1-4	TRBD1	TRBV18	-	TGTGCCAGCTCACCTGGGACAGGGGGCCGTGAAAAACTGTTTTTT	CASSPGTGGREKLFF
14	TRBJ1-5	-	TRBV11-2	-	TGTGCCAGCAGCTTACACCAGAGCAATCAGCCCCAGCATTTT	CASSLHQSNQPQHF
14	TRBJ2-7	TRBD1	TRBV18	once	TGTGCCAGCTCGGCCAAGGGACAGAACTACGAGCAGTACTTC	CASSAKGQNYEQYF
15	TRBJ2-7	TRBD2	TRBV28	few	TGTGCCAGCAGTCCCCCGACGGGAGGAAGGGACGAGCAGTACTTC	CASSPPTGGRDEQYF
15	TRBJ2-1	TRBD1	TRBV19	-	TGTGCCAGTAGTATAGGGACAGGGGGGTGGAATGAGCAGTTCTTC	CASSIGTGGWNEQFF
17	TRBJ2-3	TRBD1	TRBV18	-	TGTGCCAGCTCACCAGGGACAGGGGCGTCTTTTACAGATACGCAGTATTTT	CASSPGTGASFTDTQYF
19	TRBJ1-5	TRBD1	TRBV5-8	-	TGTGCCAGCAGCTTGATTTTCCTGGACAGGGGAGAACGAAATCAGCCCCAGCATTTT	CASSLIFLDRGERNQPQHF
11	TRBJ2-7	-	TRBV28	-	TGTGCCGCAGGGGGGAACTACGAGCAGTACTTC	CAAGGNYEQYF
15	TRBJ2-3	TRBD2	TRBV5-1	-	TGCGCCAGCAGCTCCCTCCCTAGCGGGAGAGATACGCAGTATTTT	CASSSLPSGRDTQYF
14	TRBJ1-5	-	TRBV27	-	TGTGCCAGCAGTTCCGCCTATAGCAATCAGCCCCAGCATTTT	CASSSAYSNQPQHF
14	TRBJ2-7	TRBD1	TRBV29-1	-	TGCAGCGTCTCACGTGGAGGACAGGCCTACGAGCAGTACTTC	CSVSRGGQAYEQYF
14	TRBJ1-5	-	TRBV6-1	-	TGTGCCAGCAGTGAAGCAGGGGACAATCAGCCCCAGCATTTT	CASSEAGDNQPQHF
14	TRBJ2-7	-	TRBV18	-	TGTGCCAGCTCACCTACAGGGTTGGACTACGAGCAGTACTTC	CASSPTGLDYEQYF
13	TRBJ1-6	-	TRBV2	-	TGTGCCAGCAGGCCGATCCTCGAGGCACCCCTCCACTTT	CASRPILEAPLHF
14	TRBJ2-5	-	TRBV2	-	TGTGCCAGCAGTGAAGCGCGCGGACAAGAGACCCAGTACTTC	CASSEARGQETQYF
15	TRBJ1-4	-	TRBV6-6	-	TGTGCCTCAGCACCGGACAGCCGACAATATGAAAAACTGTTTTTT	CASAPDSRQYEKLFF
17	TRBJ2-3	TRBD2	TRBV11-3	-	TGTGCCAGCAGCTTAGGCCTAGCGGGGACGCTTGGAGATACGCAGTATTTT	CASSLGLAGTLGDTQYF
16	TRBJ2-3	TRBD2	TRBV5-1	-	TGCGCCAGCAGCTTGCAGGCTAGCGGGAGCACAGATACGCAGTATTTT	CASSLQASGSTDTQYF
11	TRBJ1-3	TRBD1	TRBV20-1	-	TGCAGTGCTAGCGCGGACAGGGTCCAATATTTT	CSASADRVQYF
14	TRBJ2-2	-	TRBV6-4	-	TGTGCCAGCTCGTGGGGCTCGAACACCGGGGAGCTGTTTTTT	CASSWGSNTGELFF
15	TRBJ1-2	-	TRBV6-5	-	TGTGCCAGCAGGAAATACAGGGAAGCTAACTATGGCTACACCTTC	CASRKYREANYGYTF
16	TRBJ2-4	-	TRBV18	-	TGTGCCAGCTCACCACCAACGGAGGGGCTTAAAAACATTCAGTACTTC	CASSPPTEGLKNIQYF
13	TRBJ1-4	-	TRBV20-1	-	TGCAGTGCTAGTACTCCTGCCAATGAAAAACTGTTTTTT	CSASTPANEKLFF
14	TRBJ2-7	TRBD1	TRBV14	-	TGTGCCAGCAGCCGCCGGGACAGGGGCTTTGAGCAGTACTTC	CASSRRDRGFEQYF
13	TRBJ1-6	TRBD1	TRBV25-1	-	TGTGCCAGCAGGACAGGGGAAGGTTCACCCCTCCACTTT	CASRTGEGSPLHF
14	TRBJ1-2	-	TRBV9	-	TGTGCCAGCAGCGTAGACGACAGGATCTATGGCTACACCTTC	CASSVDDRIYGYTF
15	TRBJ2-2	-	TRBV7-3	-	TGTGCCAGCAGCTTATTTCAGGGAAACACCGGGGAGCTGTTTTTT	CASSLFQGNTGELFF
13	TRBJ1-1	TRBD1	TRBV10-3	-	TGTGCCATCAGCGGACAGGGGAACACTGAAGCTTTCTTT	CAISGQGNTEAFF
14	TRBJ2-7	-	TRBV30	-	TGTGCCTGCCCCAGGGGAGCCTCCCCCTACGAGCAGTACTTC	CACPRGASPYEQYF
14	TRBJ2-3	-	TRBV19	-	TGTGCCAGTAGTAGCCAGGCCTCACTGGATACGCAGTATTTT	CASSSQASLDTQYF
15	TRBJ2-1	-	TRBV21-1	-	TGTGCCAGCAGCAAGGGAGCGACCTCCTACAATGAGCAGTTCTTC	CASSKGATSYNEQFF
17	TRBJ1-5	-	TRBV19	-	TGTGCCAGTACCCCGGACAGTAAGATGTATAGCAATCAGCCCCAGCATTTT	CASTPDSKMYSNQPQHF
16	TRBJ2-4	TRBD2	TRBV4-3	-	TGCGCCAGCAGCCAAGGTCCAGCGGGGGACAAAAACATTCAGTACTTC	CASSQGPAGDKNIQYF
15	TRBJ2-7	-	TRBV4-2	-	TGTGCCAGCAGCCAAAGCGCGGGACAGTCCTACGAGCAGTACTTC	CASSQSAGQSYEQYF
14	TRBJ2-7	-	TRBV29-1	-	TGCAGCGTTGAAGCGGCGGACTTTTCCAGCGAGCAGTACTTC	CSVEAADFSSEQYF
14	TRBJ1-6	-	TRBV18	-	TGTGCCAGCTCACCGGCAGGGAATAATTCACCCCTCCACTTT	CASSPAGNNSPLHF
17	TRBJ1-5	TRBD1	TRBV18	-	TGTGCCAGCTCTCCGACAGGGGGCCCCGGGAACAATCAGCCCCAGCATTTT	CASSPTGGPGNNQPQHF
17	TRBJ2-7	TRBD2	TRBV18	-	TGTGCCAGCTCACCAGAGACTAGCGGGGGACGCTCCTACGAGCAGTACTTC	CASSPETSGGRSYEQYF
18	TRBJ1-6	-	TRBV6-2/TRBV6-3	few	TGTGCCAGCAGCCTACTCGGTTCTTCGACAGGTTGGGATTCACCCCTCCACTTT	CASSLLGSSTGWDSPLHF
15	TRBJ1-1	-	TRBV3-1/TRBV3-2	-	TGTGCCAGCAGCGCAGCTGGGTCGGGGGACACTGAAGCTTTCTTT	CASSAAGSGDTEAFF
14	TRBJ2-3	-	TRBV27	-	TGTGCCAGCAGTTTGGGGCAGACCACAGATACGCAGTATTTT	CASSLGQTTDTQYF
16	TRBJ2-1	TRBD2	TRBV5-1	once	TGCGCCAGCAGCTTGGCCCCTAGCGGGGGGACCGGACTAGGGTTCTTC	CASSLAPSGGTGLGFF
17	TRBJ2-3	TRBD2	TRBV18	-	TGTGCCAGCTCACCACGACTCCAGCGGGGTCCCACAGATACGCAGTATTTT	CASSPRLQRGPTDTQYF
12	TRBJ1-1	-	TRBV3-1/TRBV3-2	few	TGTGCCAGCAGCCAAGCACAGGGCCAAGCTTTCTTT	CASSQAQGQAFF
14	TRBJ1-2	TRBD1	TRBV19	-	TGTGCCAGTAGTGCCCGCGACAGGGGTTTTGGCTACACCTTC	CASSARDRGFGYTF
14	TRBJ2-3	TRBD1	TRBV19	-	TGTGCCAGTAACCTACAGGGGTCCCCAGATACGCAGTATTTT	CASNLQGSPDTQYF
14	TRBJ2-7	TRBD1	TRBV27	-	TGTGCCAGCAGTTTCGGGACAGGGGGCTACGAGCAGTACTTC	CASSFGTGGYEQYF
14	TRBJ2-2	-	TRBV18	-	TGTGCCAGCTCACCCCAGGGGAACACCGGGGAGCTGTTTTTT	CASSPQGNTGELFF